A single sample gave rise to the 9 T cell receptor beta chains below, sequenced in a study of glioma-infiltrating T cells. TCR alpha and beta CDR3 regions were amplified from RNA using iRepertoire nested multiplex PCR. TCRdb re-derived calls from the multiplex PCR reads in MiXCR, one entry per CDR3 protein. The table has about 380,000 distinct CDR3 sequences, around 38% seen once; the top ten hold more than 10%. The sequenced sample was glioma tissue, nonneoplastic brain tissue, or PBMCs (not recorded which). Receptors originate from a human donor with low-grade glioma or glioblastoma, undergoing nonglioma brain surgery, or in good health (not recorded which).

CDR3 loop: CSAPLAGYNEQFF. For the CDR3, the DNA is TGCAGTGCTCCACTAGCGGGATACAATGAGCAGTTCTTC. The chain links TRBV20-1 to TRBJ2-1, with 10 bases aligning to TRBD2. Germline values: CDR1 DFQATT, CDR2 SNEGSKA (reference sequence). This CDR3 has 13 residues. After removal of 5 bases from V and 4 bases from J, the junction contained 2 bases not matched to a gene.

The sample holds many counts of this clonotype. V gene TRBV20-1 combines with J gene TRBJ2-1; no clear D gene. The CDR3 covers 15 residues. CDR1 and CDR2 from the germline V gene are DFQATT and SNEGSKA (reference sequence). V gave up 6 bases and J gave up 9 bases, with 24 bases separating them. The CDR3 nucleotides are TGCAGTGCCCCCGTGCCACGGGTCGATACGGCTGAGCAGTTCTTC. Translation: CSAPVPRVDTAEQFF.

This clonotype was seen a few times. The chain is built from TRBV25-1 and TRBJ2-7; a possible D gene is TRBD1 (6 bases). With 2 bases removed from V and 4 bases from J, the gap between germline ends came to 15 bases. CDR3 size: 15 residues. Germline CDR1 reads MGHDK; CDR2 reads SYGVNS. The chain's CDR3 is CASSEGGIVAYEQYF. CDR3 DNA: TGTGCCAGCAGTGAAGGGGGCATCGTAGCGTACGAGCAGTACTTC.

This clonotype has a handful of counts. CDR3 DNA: TGCGCCAGCAGCAATGGACAAACCTATGGCTACACCTTC. It encodes CASSNGQTYGYTF. The V and J genes are TRBV5-1 and TRBJ1-2; D is possibly TRBD1 (5 bases). The CDR3 totals 13 residues. Per the germline V gene, CDR1 is SGHRS and CDR2 is YFSETQ. V lost 4 bases to trimming and J lost 4 bases, with 11 bases between them.

Turning to this clonotype: An end of the junction differs from the germline gene, which may be a read error. This chain connects TRBV19 to TRBJ2-3; D is unresolved. CDR1 LNHDA and CDR2 SQIVND come from the germline V gene (reference sequence). The CDR3 extends over 12 amino acids. For the CDR3, the DNA is TGTGCCAGTAGACAGAGCGCAGATACGCTGTATTTT. Its protein is CASRQSADTLYF.

This clonotype was recorded a few times. The chain uses TRBV20-1 and TRBJ2-1; maybe TRBD2 (5 bases). The CDR3 is 16 residues long. Trimming stripped 6 bases from V and 0 bases from J, with 18 bases between. Germline assignment: CDR1 DFQATT and CDR2 SNEGSKA (reference sequence). Here the CDR3 reads CSAGSHSESSYNEQFF. The CDR3 DNA reads as TGCAGTGCAGGTAGCCATAGCGAGAGCTCCTACAATGAGCAGTTCTTC.

This clonotype showed up many times. The chain links TRBV20-1 to TRBJ2-3; maybe TRBD1 (6 bases). The V gene's germline CDR1 is DFQATT and CDR2 SNEGSKA (reference sequence). This CDR3 spans 15 amino acids. V was clipped by 1 base and J by 5 bases, with 16 bases between them. CDR3 protein: CSARVWDTRGDTQYF. The CDR3 DNA is TGCAGTGCTAGAGTTTGGGACACAAGAGGAGATACGCAGTATTTT.

This chain connects TRBV13 to TRBJ2-5; 8 nucleotides line up with TRBD2. With V trimmed by 1 base and J by 3 bases, 4 bases remained unmatched. Germline CDR1 is PRHDT and CDR2 is FYEKMQ (reference sequence). CDR3 length: 15 residues. CDR3 DNA: TGTGCCAGCAGCTTAGAACGGGAGGGGGAAGAGACCCAGTACTTC. Amino acids: CASSLEREGEETQYF. The variable domain in full, with the rest retrieved from reference TRBV13 and TRBJ2-5, is AAGVIQSPRHLIKEKRETATLKCYPIPRHDTVYWYQQGPGQDPQFLISFYEKMQSDKGSIPDRFSAQQFSDYHSELNMSSLELGDSALYFCASSLEREGEETQYFGPGTRLLVL.

As regards this clonotype: Just one base apart from a much larger clone, this may be a read error. DNA of the CDR3: TGTGCCAGCAGTCTACACCCCCACGAGCGGTACTTC. This encodes CASSLHPHERYF. The chain recombines TRBV6-2 or TRBV6-3 with TRBJ2-7; D call uncertain. CDR1 and CDR2 (germline): MNHEY, SVGEGT. The CDR3 contains 12 residues.